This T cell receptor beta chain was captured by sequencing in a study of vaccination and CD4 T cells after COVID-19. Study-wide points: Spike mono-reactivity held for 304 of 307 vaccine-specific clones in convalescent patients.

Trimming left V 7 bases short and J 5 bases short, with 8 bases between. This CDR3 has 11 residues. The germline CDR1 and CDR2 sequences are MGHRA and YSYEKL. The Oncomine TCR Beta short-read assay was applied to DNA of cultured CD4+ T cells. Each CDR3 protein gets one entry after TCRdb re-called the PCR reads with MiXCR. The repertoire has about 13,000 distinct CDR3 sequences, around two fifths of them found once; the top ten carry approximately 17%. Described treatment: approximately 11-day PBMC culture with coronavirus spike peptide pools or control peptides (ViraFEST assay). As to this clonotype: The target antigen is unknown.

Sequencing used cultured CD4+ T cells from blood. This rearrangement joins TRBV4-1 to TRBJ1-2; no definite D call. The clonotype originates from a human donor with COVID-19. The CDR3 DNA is TGCGCCAGCAACGACATATATGGCTACACCTTC. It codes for CASNDIYGYTF.